Listed below are T cell receptor beta chains from one sample, sequenced in a study of T cell responses to AZD1222 COVID-19 vaccine. Assay: immunoSEQ multiplex PCR; the TCRdb copy retains only in-frame clones and omits some. The repertoire holds more than 150,000 clones, with less than 95% as singletons. This sample comprised peripheral blood, obtained on day 0 of AZD1222 vaccination. Receptors originate from an adult in good health. The CDR3 runs from the conserved cysteine through the conserved F or W. Fields, in order: D gene, V gene, clone size, J gene, CDR3 protein, CDR3 DNA. The D gene is left open where the match is weak. Clone sizes are given selectively: once, few, many, or a class where the clone is expanded.

>-|TRBV25-1|-|TRBJ1-4
CASSEWGQLNEKLFF
TGTGCCAGCAGTGAATGGGGTCAGCTTAATGAAAAACTGTTTTTT
>-|TRBV7-3|-|TRBJ2-1
CASSSYSYNEQFF
TGTGCCAGCAGCTCCTACTCCTACAATGAGCAGTTCTTC
>-|TRBV19|-|TRBJ2-5
CASSEGLRGETQYF
TGTGCCAGTTCTGAGGGACTCCGGGGAGAGACCCAGTACTTC
>-|TRBV5-1|-|TRBJ1-3
CASSLDRGNTIYF
TGCGCCAGCAGCTTGGACAGGGGAAACACCATATATTTT
>-|TRBV27|-|TRBJ2-2
CASSFPGTGELFF
TGTGCCAGCAGTTTTCCAGGTACCGGGGAGCTGTTTTTT
>-|TRBV28|-|TRBJ1-6
CASNLFTGIARNSPLHF
TGTGCCAGCAACTTATTCACAGGGATCGCGAGAAATTCACCCCTCCACTTT
>TRBD1|TRBV7-9|-|TRBJ1-5
CASRKRTGARIYQPQHF
TGTGCCAGCAGGAAAAGGACAGGGGCAAGGATATATCAGCCCCAGCATTTT
>TRBD1|TRBV11-2|-|TRBJ1-1
CASSPYRGVNTEAFF
TGTGCCAGCAGCCCCTACAGGGGGGTGAACACTGAAGCTTTCTTT
>-|TRBV27|-|TRBJ1-6
CASSLQVGSPLHF
TGTGCCAGCAGTTTACAGGTCGGTTCACCCCTCCACTTT
>-|TRBV6-5|-|TRBJ1-6
CASRPGTEKVSPLHF
TGTGCCAGCAGACCAGGGACGGAAAAAGTTTCACCCCTCCACTTT
>-|TRBV12-3/TRBV12-4|once|TRBJ1-5
CASSSGGQPQHF
TGTGCCAGCAGTTCCGGGGGACAGCCCCAGCATTTT
>-|TRBV29-1|-|TRBJ2-3
CSVAETPSGAQYF
TGCAGCGTTGCTGAGACCCCCTCGGGGGCGCAGTATTTT
>-|TRBV4-2|once|TRBJ2-7
CASSQDKIYEQYF
TGTGCCAGCAGCCAAGATAAGATCTACGAGCAGTACTTC
>TRBD1|TRBV2|-|TRBJ1-1
CASSAADRVEAFF
TGTGCCAGCAGTGCCGCGGACAGGGTAGAAGCTTTCTTT
>-|TRBV6-1|-|TRBJ1-2
CASRDTFNYGYTF
TGTGCCAGCCGTGACACCTTTAACTATGGCTACACCTTC
>-|TRBV9|-|TRBJ2-1
CASSVAFASDEQFF
TGTGCCAGCAGCGTAGCGTTCGCTAGCGATGAGCAGTTCTTC
>-|TRBV19|-|TRBJ2-7
CASSGAGVPDEQYF
TGTGCCAGTAGTGGGGCAGGGGTCCCCGACGAGCAGTACTTC
>TRBD1|TRBV10-3|-|TRBJ1-1
CAISAPDRGDTEAFF
TGTGCCATCAGTGCCCCGGACAGGGGAGACACTGAAGCTTTCTTT
>TRBD2|TRBV4-2|-|TRBJ2-5
CASSQEGGGLAGARTQYF
TGTGCCAGCAGCCAAGAAGGGGGGGGACTAGCGGGAGCAAGGACCCAGTACTTC
>-|TRBV28|-|TRBJ2-1
CASSPSSPDNEQFF
TGTGCCAGCAGTCCCTCGTCTCCCGACAATGAGCAGTTCTTC
>-|TRBV6-5|-|TRBJ1-6
CASIIGTTDRPTLHF
TGTGCCAGCATAATCGGGACAACAGACAGACCCACCCTCCACTTT
>TRBD2|TRBV7-3|-|TRBJ2-5
CASSAAPLAGVMEETQYF
TGTGCCAGCAGCGCGGCGCCTTTAGCGGGAGTAATGGAGGAGACCCAGTACTTC
>-|TRBV4-2|few|TRBJ2-2
CASSQELGRRGTGELFF
TGTGCCAGCAGCCAAGAATTGGGCAGGAGGGGAACCGGGGAGCTGTTTTTT
>-|TRBV18|-|TRBJ2-1
CASSPISSYEQFF
TGTGCCAGCTCACCTATTTCCAGCTATGAGCAGTTCTTC
>-|TRBV5-4|-|TRBJ2-7
CASSLLVGSYEQYF
TGTGCCAGCAGCTTGTTAGTAGGGTCGTACGAGCAGTACTTC
>TRBD1|TRBV14|-|TRBJ1-1
CASSQEDRGGTEAFF
TGTGCCAGCAGCCAAGAGGACAGGGGGGGGACTGAAGCTTTCTTT
>TRBD2|TRBV6-4|few|TRBJ2-1
CASSPLAGEGDEQFF
TGTGCCAGCAGTCCATTAGCGGGAGAAGGAGATGAGCAGTTCTTC
>-|TRBV4-1|-|TRBJ1-3
CASSHSEGRGNTIYF
TGCGCCAGCAGCCATTCAGAAGGGCGTGGAAACACCATATATTTT
>-|TRBV6-6|once|TRBJ2-7
CASRADSFGEQYF
TGTGCCAGCAGGGCAGACAGCTTCGGCGAGCAGTACTTC
>-|TRBV12-3/TRBV12-4|-|TRBJ2-2
CASSLSSVGELFF
TGTGCCAGCAGTTTATCTAGCGTAGGGGAGCTGTTTTTT
>-|TRBV13|-|TRBJ2-7
CASIRGPRINYEQYF
TGTGCCAGCATCAGGGGCCCGCGGATAAACTACGAGCAGTACTTC
>TRBD1|TRBV24-1|-|TRBJ1-5
CATSGQGSQPQHF
TGTGCCACCAGCGGACAGGGGAGTCAGCCCCAGCATTTT
>TRBD1|TRBV28|-|TRBJ1-2
CASRFSVGGGGYTF
TGTGCCAGCAGATTTTCGGTAGGGGGCGGTGGCTACACCTTC
>-|TRBV23-1|-|TRBJ2-5
CASSQSRSRAERDITQRETQYF
TGCGCCAGCAGTCAATCGCGGAGCCGGGCCGAGCGGGACATAACCCAGCGGGAGACCCAGTACTTC
>TRBD1|TRBV30|-|TRBJ1-1
CAWSADPGGEAFF
TGTGCCTGGAGTGCCGACCCAGGGGGTGAAGCTTTCTTT
>-|TRBV19|-|TRBJ1-2
CASSPGTNNYGYTF
TGTGCCAGTAGTCCCGGGACAAATAACTATGGCTACACCTTC
>-|TRBV19|-|TRBJ1-1
CASSIDLGGEAFF
TGTGCCAGTAGTATAGATCTCGGGGGGGAGGCTTTCTTT
>TRBD1|TRBV19|-|TRBJ1-4
CASRLQGVEKLFF
TGTGCCAGTCGACTACAGGGGGTAGAAAAACTGTTTTTT
>-|TRBV30|-|TRBJ1-1
CAWSQGPEAFF
TGTGCCTGGTCGCAGGGCCCTGAAGCTTTCTTT
>-|TRBV5-1|-|TRBJ2-1
CASSLVGNVGEQFF
TGCGCCAGCAGCTTGGTAGGGAATGTGGGTGAGCAGTTCTTC
>-|TRBV19|-|TRBJ1-1
CASSLGRENTEAFF
TGTGCCAGTAGTCTGGGCAGAGAGAACACTGAAGCTTTCTTT